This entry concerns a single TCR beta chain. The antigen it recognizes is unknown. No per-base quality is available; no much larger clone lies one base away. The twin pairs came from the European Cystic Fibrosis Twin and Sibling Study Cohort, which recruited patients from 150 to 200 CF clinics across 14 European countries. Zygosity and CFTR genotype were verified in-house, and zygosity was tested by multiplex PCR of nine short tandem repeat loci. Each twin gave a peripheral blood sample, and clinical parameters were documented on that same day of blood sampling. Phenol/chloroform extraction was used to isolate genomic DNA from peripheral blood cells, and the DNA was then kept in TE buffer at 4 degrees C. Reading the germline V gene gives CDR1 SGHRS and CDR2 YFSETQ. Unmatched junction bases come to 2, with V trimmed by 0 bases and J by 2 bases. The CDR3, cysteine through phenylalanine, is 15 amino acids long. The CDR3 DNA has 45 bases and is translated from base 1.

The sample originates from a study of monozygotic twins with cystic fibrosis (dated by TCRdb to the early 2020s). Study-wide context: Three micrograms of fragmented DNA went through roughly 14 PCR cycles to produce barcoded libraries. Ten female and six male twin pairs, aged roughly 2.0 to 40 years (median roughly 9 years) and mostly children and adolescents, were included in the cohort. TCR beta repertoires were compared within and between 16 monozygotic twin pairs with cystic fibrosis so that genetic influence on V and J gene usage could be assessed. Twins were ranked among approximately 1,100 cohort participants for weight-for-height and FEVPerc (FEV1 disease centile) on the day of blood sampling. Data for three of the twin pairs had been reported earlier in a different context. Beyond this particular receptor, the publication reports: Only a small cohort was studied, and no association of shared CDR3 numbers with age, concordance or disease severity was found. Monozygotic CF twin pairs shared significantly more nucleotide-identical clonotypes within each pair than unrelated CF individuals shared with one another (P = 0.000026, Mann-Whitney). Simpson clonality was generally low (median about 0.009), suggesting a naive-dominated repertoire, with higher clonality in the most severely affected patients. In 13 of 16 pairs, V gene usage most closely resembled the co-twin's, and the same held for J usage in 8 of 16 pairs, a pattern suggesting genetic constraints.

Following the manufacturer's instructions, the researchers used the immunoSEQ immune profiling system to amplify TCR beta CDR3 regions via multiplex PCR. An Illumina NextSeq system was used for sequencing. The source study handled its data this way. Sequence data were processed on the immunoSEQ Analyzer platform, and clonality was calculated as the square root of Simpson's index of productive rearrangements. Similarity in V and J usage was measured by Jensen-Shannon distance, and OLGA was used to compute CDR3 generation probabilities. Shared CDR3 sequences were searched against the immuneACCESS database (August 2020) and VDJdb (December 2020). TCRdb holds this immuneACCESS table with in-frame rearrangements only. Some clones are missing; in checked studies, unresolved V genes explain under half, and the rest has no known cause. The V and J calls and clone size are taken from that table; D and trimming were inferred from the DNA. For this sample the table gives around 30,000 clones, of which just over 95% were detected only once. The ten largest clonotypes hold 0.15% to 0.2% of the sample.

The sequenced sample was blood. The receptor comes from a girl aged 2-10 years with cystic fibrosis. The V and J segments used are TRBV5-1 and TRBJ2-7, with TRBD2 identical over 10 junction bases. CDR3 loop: CASSLAGLAAYEQYF. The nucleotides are TGCGCCAGCAGCTTGGCTGGACTAGCGGCCTACGAGCAGTACTTC.